The clone carrying this TCR beta chain was observed many times. Its antigen is as yet unknown. From 500 ng of total RNA, TCR beta-specific cDNA was reverse-transcribed using a constant-region primer. Libraries of TCR beta came from three nested multiplex PCR rounds with slightly modified ARM-PCR. Use of TRBV1-TRBV30 forward primers with a C-beta reverse primer characterized the first two PCR rounds, which lasted nine to eleven cycles each. TCRdb re-called the multiplex PCR reads through MiXCR, storing one row per CDR3 protein. The sample includes 85,000 to 100,000 distinct CDR3 sequences, around 68% of them seen just once. This sample is part of a study of tumor-infiltrating lymphocytes in primary liver carcinoma. Study background: With diameters of roughly 4 to 10 cm, tumors were stage T1-T3 N0M0. The yield of productive TCRbeta reads per sample was roughly 3.65 to 8 million and was similar across tissue types.

Unsorted bulk tissue (about 19-33 mg) underwent RNA and DNA co-extraction. The patients, who had chronic HBV infection, were treatment-naive (untreated). This CDR3 region has 15 residues. J lost 5 bases, V lost 1 base, and 4 bases had no gene match. Overall study findings and caveats: Tumors and blood were compared for top-250-clone fraction, and tumors had the significantly higher value (p = 0.039).

Sequencing was performed on tumor-adjacent normal liver tissue. This TCR was recovered from a man aged 40-49 years with primary liver carcinoma and hepatitis B virus infection. V usage is TRBV12-3 or TRBV12-4 and J usage is TRBJ2-2, with TRBD1 matching over 7 bases. CDR3 in DNA: TGTGCCAGCAGTTTAGGGGCAGGGGGTACCGGGGAGCTGTTTTTT. Residues: CASSLGAGGTGELFF.